These T cell receptor beta chains were read from a single sample in a study of shared clonotypes between healthy human individuals. Profiling relied on immunoSEQ multiplex PCR, and the TCRdb table lists in-frame clones only, not all of them. Of 1.5 million to 2.5 million clones in the sample, approximately 94% are singletons; the top ten hold roughly 1%. Sequencing was performed on naive CD8+ T cells sorted from blood. All receptors derive from a young man in good health. The CDR3 runs from the conserved cysteine through the conserved F or W. Fields, in order: V gene, J gene, CDR3 protein.

>TRBV5-5|TRBJ1-1
CASSRSTGNTEAFF
>TRBV5-4|TRBJ1-1
CASSLEAAGALVGNTEAFF
>TRBV9|TRBJ2-3
CASSVGLAVSSTDTQYF
>TRBV9|TRBJ2-7
CASSQGETGSYEQYF
>TRBV5-1|TRBJ2-3
CASSTTFSSTDTQYF
>TRBV27|TRBJ2-7
CASSLSPGTGAYEQYF
>TRBV30|TRBJ2-3
CAWSVLAGTDTQYF
>TRBV6-6|TRBJ1-1
CASSYILTEAFF
>TRBV4-2|TRBJ1-6
CASSQDSHRAPNSPLHF
>TRBV15|TRBJ2-7
CATSRERGPLAYEQYF
>TRBV25-1|TRBJ2-3
CATQQGAVTDTQYF
>TRBV13|TRBJ2-2
CASSGQLAGGVTGELFF
>TRBV28|TRBJ2-5
CASSVSGEETQYF
>TRBV27|TRBJ2-6
CASSLLYGANVLTF
>TRBV5-4|TRBJ2-3
CASSAPGRLVSTDTQYF
>TRBV9|TRBJ2-7
CASSPRTSGYEQYF